The rows below give T cell receptor beta chains drawn from one sample of a study of spatial heterogeneity in lung cancer. TCRdb re-called the 5' RACE reads with MiXCR, one entry per CDR3 protein. The sample lists fewer than 15,000 distinct CDR3 sequences; less than 6.5% were seen once. The source was lung tumor tissue, collected at surgery. The receptors originated from a female donor with early-stage non-small cell lung cancer. CDR3s include the opening cysteine and the closing phenylalanine or tryptophan. The order of the fields is J gene, D gene, V gene, clone size, CDR3 DNA, CDR3 protein. The D gene is left open where the match is weak. The size entry is marked missing in some rows and otherwise reads once, few, many or a size class.

j_gene: TRBJ2-1; d_gene: TRBD2; v_gene: TRBV7-2; abundance: large; CDR3nt: TGTGCCAGCAGCTTAGGGTGGACTAGCAATGAGCAGTTCTTC; CDR3aa: CASSLGWTSNEQFF
j_gene: TRBJ1-2; d_gene: -; v_gene: TRBV7-2; abundance: many; CDR3nt: TGTGCCAGCAGCTTATACGGCGCAGGGCAGTTTGGTGGCTACACCTTC; CDR3aa: CASSLYGAGQFGGYTF
j_gene: TRBJ2-7; d_gene: -; v_gene: TRBV28; abundance: medium-sized; CDR3nt: TGTGCCAGCAGCCTTTGGGGGAAGGACAGTTCCTACGAGCAGTACTTC; CDR3aa: CASSLWGKDSSYEQYF
j_gene: TRBJ2-6; d_gene: TRBD1; v_gene: TRBV11-2; abundance: few; CDR3nt: TGTGCCAGCAGCGTTACAGGGGCGTATGGGGCCAACGTCCTGACTTTC; CDR3aa: CASSVTGAYGANVLTF
j_gene: TRBJ2-3; d_gene: TRBD2; v_gene: TRBV3-1; abundance: many; CDR3nt: TGTGCCAGCAGCTCTATGACTAGCGGGGGCACAGATACGCAGTATTTT; CDR3aa: CASSSMTSGGTDTQYF
j_gene: TRBJ2-1; d_gene: -; v_gene: TRBV4-1; abundance: -; CDR3nt: TGCGCCAGCAGCTGGTCACGTGAGCAGTTCTTC; CDR3aa: CASSWSREQFF
j_gene: TRBJ1-3; d_gene: -; v_gene: TRBV6-6; abundance: -; CDR3nt: TGTGCCAGCCGGCTAAACACCATATATTTT; CDR3aa: CASRLNTIYF
j_gene: TRBJ2-3; d_gene: TRBD2; v_gene: TRBV3-1; abundance: many; CDR3nt: TGTGCCAGCAGCCAAGGGGGAGGGACTAGGGAAAGCACAGATACGCAGTATTTT; CDR3aa: CASSQGGGTRESTDTQYF
j_gene: TRBJ2-7; d_gene: -; v_gene: TRBV5-1; abundance: many; CDR3nt: TGCGCCAGCAGCACAACCCCGGACAGAAGATCCTACGAGCAGTACTTC; CDR3aa: CASSTTPDRRSYEQYF
j_gene: TRBJ1-1; d_gene: -; v_gene: TRBV7-9; abundance: many; CDR3nt: TGTGCCAGCAGCTTGGGCCCGCGGAGTGCAGCTTTCTTT; CDR3aa: CASSLGPRSAAFF
j_gene: TRBJ2-7; d_gene: TRBD1; v_gene: TRBV7-6; abundance: medium-sized; CDR3nt: TGTGCCAGCAGCTCCCCCCTACAGGGGGCGTACGAGCAGTACTTC; CDR3aa: CASSSPLQGAYEQYF
j_gene: TRBJ2-1; d_gene: TRBD2; v_gene: TRBV11-2; abundance: many; CDR3nt: TGTGCCAGCAGCTTAGGCTTAGCGGGGTACAATGAGCAGTTCTTC; CDR3aa: CASSLGLAGYNEQFF
j_gene: TRBJ1-2; d_gene: TRBD1; v_gene: TRBV4-1; abundance: many; CDR3nt: TGCGCCAGCAGCCAAGGGACAGGGTCCTTCTATGGCTACACCTTC; CDR3aa: CASSQGTGSFYGYTF
j_gene: TRBJ1-6; d_gene: -; v_gene: TRBV6-5; abundance: many; CDR3nt: TGTGCCAGCAGGATCGGTCATAATTCACCCCTCCACTTT; CDR3aa: CASRIGHNSPLHF
j_gene: TRBJ2-1; d_gene: -; v_gene: TRBV15; abundance: many; CDR3nt: TGTGCCACCAGCAGAGTGTACCAGGGTGAGAATGAGCAGTTCTTC; CDR3aa: CATSRVYQGENEQFF
j_gene: TRBJ2-6; d_gene: -; v_gene: TRBV6-5; abundance: many; CDR3nt: TGTGCCAGCAGCCCCCTTACTGGGGCCAACGTCCTGACTTTC; CDR3aa: CASSPLTGANVLTF
j_gene: TRBJ2-7; d_gene: -; v_gene: TRBV15; abundance: many; CDR3nt: TGTGCCACCAGCAGAGAATCCCTCGGGGACTACGAGCAGTACTTC; CDR3aa: CATSRESLGDYEQYF
j_gene: TRBJ2-7; d_gene: -; v_gene: TRBV20-1; abundance: many; CDR3nt: TGCAGTGCTAGCTCCCTATCCTACGAGCAGTACTTC; CDR3aa: CSASSLSYEQYF
j_gene: TRBJ1-6; d_gene: -; v_gene: TRBV7-8; abundance: medium-sized; CDR3nt: TGTGCCAGCAGCCAGGATTTTAATTCACCCCTCCACTTT; CDR3aa: CASSQDFNSPLHF
j_gene: TRBJ1-1; d_gene: -; v_gene: TRBV18; abundance: medium-sized; CDR3nt: TGTGCCAGCTCACACCCCTCTATTGATGAAGCTTTCTTT; CDR3aa: CASSHPSIDEAFF
j_gene: TRBJ1-2; d_gene: -; v_gene: TRBV30; abundance: many; CDR3nt: TGTGCCTTCTACGGAGTTCTAAACTATGGCTACACCTTC; CDR3aa: CAFYGVLNYGYTF
j_gene: TRBJ1-2; d_gene: -; v_gene: TRBV7-9; abundance: medium-sized; CDR3nt: TGTGCCAGCAGCTTAGCTGCAGGGACTCTACCCTATGGCTACACCTTC; CDR3aa: CASSLAAGTLPYGYTF
j_gene: TRBJ2-3; d_gene: -; v_gene: TRBV20-1; abundance: many; CDR3nt: TGCAGTGCTATTCCGGCCTCAAGCACAGATACGCAGTATTTT; CDR3aa: CSAIPASSTDTQYF
j_gene: TRBJ2-3; d_gene: -; v_gene: TRBV18; abundance: few; CDR3nt: TGTGCCAGCTCATCAAGACCGGGCCGAGGAGCAGATACGCAGTATTTT; CDR3aa: CASSSRPGRGADTQYF
j_gene: TRBJ2-2; d_gene: TRBD2; v_gene: TRBV19; abundance: -; CDR3nt: TGTGCCGGTAGTCCTAGCGGGGGCTCGAATTTCGGGGAGCTGTTTTTT; CDR3aa: CAGSPSGGSNFGELFF
j_gene: TRBJ1-2; d_gene: -; v_gene: TRBV30; abundance: many; CDR3nt: TGTGCCTGGGGGAGGGGGTATGGCTACACCTTC; CDR3aa: CAWGRGYGYTF
j_gene: TRBJ1-1; d_gene: TRBD1; v_gene: TRBV10-3; abundance: many; CDR3nt: TGTGCCATCAGTAGCAGGGATGGGACAGAAGACACTGAAGCTTTCTTT; CDR3aa: CAISSRDGTEDTEAFF
j_gene: TRBJ1-5; d_gene: -; v_gene: TRBV28; abundance: many; CDR3nt: TGTGCCAGCAGTTTAGAACAGGTTACATCTCAGCCCCAGCATTTT; CDR3aa: CASSLEQVTSQPQHF
j_gene: TRBJ2-7; d_gene: -; v_gene: TRBV5-1; abundance: many; CDR3nt: TGCGCCAGCAGCTTGGACGGATGGGGGAAACTTCTCTCCTACGAGCAGTACTTC; CDR3aa: CASSLDGWGKLLSYEQYF
j_gene: TRBJ1-2; d_gene: TRBD1; v_gene: TRBV6-2/TRBV6-3; abundance: many; CDR3nt: TGTGCCAGCAGTTACTCCGCCGGGACAGGGTATGGCTACACCTTC; CDR3aa: CASSYSAGTGYGYTF
j_gene: TRBJ2-3; d_gene: TRBD1; v_gene: TRBV7-9; abundance: many; CDR3nt: TGTGCCAGCAGCTTGACAGGGGGCAGGCCCACAGATACGCAGTATTTT; CDR3aa: CASSLTGGRPTDTQYF
j_gene: TRBJ1-1; d_gene: -; v_gene: TRBV30; abundance: medium-sized; CDR3nt: TGTGCCTGGACCGCATACACTGAAGCTTTCTTT; CDR3aa: CAWTAYTEAFF
j_gene: TRBJ2-5; d_gene: -; v_gene: TRBV28; abundance: many; CDR3nt: TGTGCCAGCAGTCCCACCCGGACGGCAAGGGAGACCCAGTACTTC; CDR3aa: CASSPTRTARETQYF
j_gene: TRBJ2-3; d_gene: -; v_gene: TRBV30; abundance: many; CDR3nt: TGTGCCTGGAGCCGCAATACAGGGACTGTCACAGATACGCAGTATTTT; CDR3aa: CAWSRNTGTVTDTQYF
j_gene: TRBJ1-2; d_gene: -; v_gene: TRBV6-2/TRBV6-3; abundance: many; CDR3nt: TGTGCCAGCATCCCCTATGGCTACACCTTC; CDR3aa: CASIPYGYTF
j_gene: TRBJ1-2; d_gene: -; v_gene: TRBV4-1; abundance: many; CDR3nt: TGCGCCAGCAGCCAAGATGAGTTGTCCAGGGTCTATGGCTACACCTTC; CDR3aa: CASSQDELSRVYGYTF
j_gene: TRBJ1-6; d_gene: -; v_gene: TRBV7-8; abundance: many; CDR3nt: TGTGCCAGCAGCATGGGACCTCTTTCGGCAAATTCACCCCTCCACTTT; CDR3aa: CASSMGPLSANSPLHF
j_gene: TRBJ2-7; d_gene: TRBD1; v_gene: TRBV3-1; abundance: -; CDR3nt: TGTGCCAGCAGCCTCCCGGGACAGGACTACGAGCAGTACTTC; CDR3aa: CASSLPGQDYEQYF
j_gene: TRBJ1-1; d_gene: -; v_gene: TRBV7-3; abundance: many; CDR3nt: TGTGCCAGCGCCCATCCGGGGGGGCAAGCTTTCTTT; CDR3aa: CASAHPGGQAFF
j_gene: TRBJ1-2; d_gene: -; v_gene: TRBV12-3/TRBV12-4; abundance: medium-sized; CDR3nt: TGTGCCAGCAGTTTAGCCTGGACGGGGGATGGCTACACCTTC; CDR3aa: CASSLAWTGDGYTF
j_gene: TRBJ2-3; d_gene: -; v_gene: TRBV5-1; abundance: many; CDR3nt: TGCGCCAGCAGCAACAGACGTGTGGATACGCAGTATTTT; CDR3aa: CASSNRRVDTQYF
j_gene: TRBJ2-1; d_gene: TRBD1; v_gene: TRBV20-1; abundance: medium-sized; CDR3nt: TGCAGTGCTAGACTGGGACAGGGGGTAGTATACAATGAGCAGTTCTTC; CDR3aa: CSARLGQGVVYNEQFF
j_gene: TRBJ2-2; d_gene: TRBD2; v_gene: TRBV4-1; abundance: many; CDR3nt: TGCGCCAGCAGCCATCAGCCGGGACTAGCGGGGGCGAATGCCGGGGAGCTGTTTTTT; CDR3aa: CASSHQPGLAGANAGELFF
j_gene: TRBJ2-2; d_gene: -; v_gene: TRBV7-9; abundance: many; CDR3nt: TGTGCCAGCAGCCACCCACGACTGGACGCGAACACCGGGGAGCTGTTTTTT; CDR3aa: CASSHPRLDANTGELFF
j_gene: TRBJ2-5; d_gene: -; v_gene: TRBV6-2/TRBV6-3; abundance: many; CDR3nt: TGTGCCAGCAGTTACTCGGTCCCGGCGGCAGGGACCCAGTACTTC; CDR3aa: CASSYSVPAAGTQYF
j_gene: TRBJ1-1; d_gene: -; v_gene: TRBV12-3/TRBV12-4; abundance: many; CDR3nt: TGTGCCAGCAGTTTATCCGTGACCCGCTTGTCCACTGAAGCTTTCTTT; CDR3aa: CASSLSVTRLSTEAFF
j_gene: TRBJ1-2; d_gene: -; v_gene: TRBV7-2; abundance: many; CDR3nt: TGTGCCAGCGGACCCTATGGCTACACCTTC; CDR3aa: CASGPYGYTF
j_gene: TRBJ2-5; d_gene: -; v_gene: TRBV18; abundance: -; CDR3nt: TGTGCCAGCTCCCTTCGGGCTGGGGGAGAGACCCAGTACTTC; CDR3aa: CASSLRAGGETQYF
j_gene: TRBJ2-7; d_gene: -; v_gene: TRBV5-1; abundance: many; CDR3nt: TGCGCCAGCAGCGAAGCCTCCGGCACTTACGAGCAGTACTTC; CDR3aa: CASSEASGTYEQYF
j_gene: TRBJ1-6; d_gene: TRBD1; v_gene: TRBV6-5; abundance: many; CDR3nt: TGTGCCAGCAGTTACACGACAGGGTCCAATTCACCCCTCCACTTT; CDR3aa: CASSYTTGSNSPLHF